The clone carrying this T cell receptor beta chain turned up a few times. This specimen belongs to a study of CD8+ T cells in alopecia areata. Study details: The drug, oral tofacitinib, was given to treated patients at 5 to 10 mg twice daily. Tofacitinib lasted 6 to 18 months, then 6 months off drug.

Extracted from the samples, RNA was reverse transcribed into cDNA to serve as the sequencing template. Clones were read by immunoSEQ multiplex PCR, and TCRdb kept only the in-frame ones, dropping some. The profile covers roughly 140,000 clones, with about 47% appearing a single time and 0.95% to 1% taken by the ten largest. CDR1 and CDR2 from the germline V gene are SGHVS and FNYEAQ. Trimming left V 0 bases short and J 4 bases short, with 10 bases between. This CDR3 has 15 amino acids. Starting from PBMCs, sorting isolated CD4+ and CD8+ T cells. The chain couples TRBV7-6 to TRBJ2-1; a possible D gene is TRBD1 (6 bases). The TCR comes from a human donor with alopecia areata. Sequenced material: CD4+ T cells sorted from blood, taken at week 0. CDR3 nucleotides: TGTGCCAGCAGCTTAGCACAGGGTAGTTACAATGAGCAGTTCTTC. Translated, it gives CASSLAQGSYNEQFF.